A selection of T cell receptor beta chains follows, all from one sample in a study of T cell responses to AZD1222 COVID-19 vaccine. Profiling relied on immunoSEQ multiplex PCR, and the TCRdb table lists in-frame clones only, not all of them. The sample yields about 97,000 clones, more than 85% seen once. The sequencing here drew on peripheral blood, taken on day 0 of AZD1222 vaccination. The origin of the receptors is an adult in good health. The CDR3 runs from the conserved cysteine through the conserved F or W. The order of the fields is D gene, V gene, J gene, clone size, CDR3 DNA, CDR3 protein. D genes are given only for firm matches. The listing skips clone size in some rows; elsewhere it reads once, few, many or a size class.

TRBD1,TRBV28,TRBJ1-5,few,TGTGCCAGCAGGACAGGGGGGTATCAGCCCCAGCATTTT,CASRTGGYQPQHF
TRBD1,TRBV5-3,TRBJ2-7,NA,TGTGCCAGAAGCTTGAGGGACAGGGTTTTTCGGCAGTACTTC,CARSLRDRVFRQYF
NA,TRBV19,TRBJ1-5,NA,TGTGCCAGTAGTATAGTAGGGGATAGCAATCAGCCCCAGCATTTT,CASSIVGDSNQPQHF
NA,TRBV19,TRBJ2-2,NA,TGTGCCAGTAGGCCCGCGGGCATGGCCGGGGAGCTGTTTTTT,CASRPAGMAGELFF
TRBD1,TRBV28,TRBJ1-1,NA,TGTGCCAGCCAGACAGGGGGGACTGAAGCTTTCTTT,CASQTGGTEAFF
NA,TRBV29-1,TRBJ1-4,NA,TGCAGCGTTGGGACGGGGGACTCCTCCAGTCAGGAAAAACTGTTTTTT,CSVGTGDSSSQEKLFF
NA,TRBV7-2,TRBJ1-6,NA,TGTGCCAGCACCCGGGGTGTTTCGAATTCACCCCTCCACTTT,CASTRGVSNSPLHF
NA,TRBV7-2,TRBJ2-7,NA,TGTGCCAGCAGCCCGGGACGTTTTGCCTACGAGCAGTACTTC,CASSPGRFAYEQYF
NA,TRBV28,TRBJ1-5,NA,TGTGCCAGCAGTTTATCAGGTTATCAGCCCCAGCATTTT,CASSLSGYQPQHF
NA,TRBV12-3/TRBV12-4,TRBJ1-2,once,TGTGCCAGCAGCCCCGGGCCTAACTATGGCTACACCTTC,CASSPGPNYGYTF
TRBD1,TRBV10-3,TRBJ1-5,NA,TGTGCCATCAGTGGCGGCGACAGGGGCAATCAGCCCCAGCATTTT,CAISGGDRGNQPQHF